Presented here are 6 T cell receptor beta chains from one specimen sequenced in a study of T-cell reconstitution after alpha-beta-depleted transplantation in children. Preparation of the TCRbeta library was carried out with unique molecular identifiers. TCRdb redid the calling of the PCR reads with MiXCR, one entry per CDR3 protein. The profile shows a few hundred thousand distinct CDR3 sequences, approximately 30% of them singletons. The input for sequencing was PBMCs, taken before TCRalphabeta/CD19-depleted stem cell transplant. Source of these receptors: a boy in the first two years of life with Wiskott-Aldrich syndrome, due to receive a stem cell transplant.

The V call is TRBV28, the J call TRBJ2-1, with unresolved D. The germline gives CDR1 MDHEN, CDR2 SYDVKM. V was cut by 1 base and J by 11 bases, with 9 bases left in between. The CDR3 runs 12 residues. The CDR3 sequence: CASSLLGSKQFF. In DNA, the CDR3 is TGTGCCAGCAGTTTATTGGGCTCGAAGCAGTTCTTC. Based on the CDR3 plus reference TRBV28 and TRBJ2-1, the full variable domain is DVKVTQSSRYLVKRTGEKVFLECVQDMDHENMFWYRQDPGLGLRLIYFSYDVKMKEKGDIPEGYSVSREKKERFSLILESASTNQTSMYLCASSLLGSKQFFGPGTRLTVL.

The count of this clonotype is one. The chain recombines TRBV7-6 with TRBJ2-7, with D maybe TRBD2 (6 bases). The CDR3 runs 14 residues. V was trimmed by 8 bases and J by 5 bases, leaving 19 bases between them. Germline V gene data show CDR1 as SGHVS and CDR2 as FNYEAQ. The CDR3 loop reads CASSIAEGIDEQYF. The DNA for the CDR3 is TGTGCCAGCTCGATAGCGGAGGGGATCGACGAGCAGTACTTC.

CDR3 residues: CASSESGTSGVSYNEQFF. Here the CDR3 DNA reads TGCGCCAGCAGTGAGTCTGGGACTAGCGGGGTCTCCTACAATGAGCAGTTCTTC. This chain joins TRBV10-2 and TRBJ2-1, with 13 positions matching TRBD2. Germline CDR1 reads WSHSY; CDR2 reads SAAADI. There are 18 residues in the CDR3. V gave up 0 bases and J gave up 0 bases; unmatched junction bases: 2.

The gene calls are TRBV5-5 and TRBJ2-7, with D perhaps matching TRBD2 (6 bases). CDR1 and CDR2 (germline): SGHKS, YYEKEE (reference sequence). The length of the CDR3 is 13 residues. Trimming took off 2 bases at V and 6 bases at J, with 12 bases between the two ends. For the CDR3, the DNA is TGTGCCAGCAGCTTATACGGGAGCAGCGAGCAGTACTTC. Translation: CASSLYGSSEQYF.

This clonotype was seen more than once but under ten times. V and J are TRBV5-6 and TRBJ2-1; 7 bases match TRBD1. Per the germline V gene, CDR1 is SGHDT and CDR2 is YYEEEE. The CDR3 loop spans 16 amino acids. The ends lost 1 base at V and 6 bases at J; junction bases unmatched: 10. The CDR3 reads CASSLRLGGDGNEQFF. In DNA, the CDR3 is TGTGCCAGCAGCTTGAGGTTAGGGGGCGACGGCAATGAGCAGTTCTTC.

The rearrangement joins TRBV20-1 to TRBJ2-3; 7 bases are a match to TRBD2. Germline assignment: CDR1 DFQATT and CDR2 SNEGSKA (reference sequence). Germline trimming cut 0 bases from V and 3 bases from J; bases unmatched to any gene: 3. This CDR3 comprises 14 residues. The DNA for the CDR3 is TGCAGTGCTAGAGAGGAAGCGGGGACAGATACGCAGTATTTT. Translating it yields CSAREEAGTDTQYF.